This T cell receptor (beta chain) was identified during a study of cytomegalovirus exposure and HLA in healthy donors. CDR1 and CDR2 from the germline V gene are GTSNPN and SVGIG (reference sequence). CDR3 size: 14 residues. Deletions cut 4 bases from V and 7 bases from J, with 16 bases between. This PCR relied on a set of 60 Vbeta primers and 13 Jbeta primers. Generated by immunoSEQ multiplex PCR, the TCRdb table keeps only in-frame clones and is missing some. The profile covers around 150,000 clones, with roughly 81% appearing a single time and about 2% taken by the ten largest. This chain connects TRBV30 to TRBJ1-4, with a possible D match to TRBD1 (6 bases). The sequenced sample was PBMCs. This TCR came from a man younger than 35 in good health and CMV-seropositive. Here the CDR3 DNA reads TGTGCCTGGACAAGAGGACAGAACCGTGAAAAACTGTTTTTT. This encodes CAWTRGQNREKLFF.